This note documents a single TCR beta chain sequence. The CDR3 contains 14 residues. The V gene end was trimmed by 5 bases and the J gene end by 4 bases; junction bases not matched to a gene: 4. Germline V gene data show CDR1 as SEHNR and CDR2 as FQNEAQ (reference sequence). These data belong to a study of T cell changes during pregnancy in multiple sclerosis. The data were produced by immunoSEQ multiplex PCR, yet TCRdb's version contains in-frame clones alone and is incomplete. The data contain about 80,000 clones, 85% to 95% of them singletons. Sequences were derived from peripheral blood, sampled in the second trimester of pregnancy. The TCR sequence derives from a female donor in good health, enrolled as a control in a pregnancy study. The genes are TRBV7-9 and TRBJ2-1, with 8 bases lining up with TRBD2. Written as DNA, the CDR3 is TGTGCCAGCAGCATACTAGCGGCATACAATGAGCAGTTCTTC. It encodes CASSILAAYNEQFF.